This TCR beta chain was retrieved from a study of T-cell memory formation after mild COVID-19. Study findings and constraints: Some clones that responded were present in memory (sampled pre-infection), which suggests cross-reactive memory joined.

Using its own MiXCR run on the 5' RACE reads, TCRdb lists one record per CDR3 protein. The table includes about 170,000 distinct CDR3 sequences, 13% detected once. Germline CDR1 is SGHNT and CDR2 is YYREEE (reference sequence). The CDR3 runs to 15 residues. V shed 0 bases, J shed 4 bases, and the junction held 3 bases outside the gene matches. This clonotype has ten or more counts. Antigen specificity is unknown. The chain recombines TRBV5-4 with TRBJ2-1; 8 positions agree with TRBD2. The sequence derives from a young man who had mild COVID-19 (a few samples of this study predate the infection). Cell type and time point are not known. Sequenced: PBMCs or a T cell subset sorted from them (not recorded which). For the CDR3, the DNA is TGTGCCAGCAGCTTGGGCGGGGGGTCTTACAATGAGCAGTTCTTC. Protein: CASSLGGGSYNEQFF.